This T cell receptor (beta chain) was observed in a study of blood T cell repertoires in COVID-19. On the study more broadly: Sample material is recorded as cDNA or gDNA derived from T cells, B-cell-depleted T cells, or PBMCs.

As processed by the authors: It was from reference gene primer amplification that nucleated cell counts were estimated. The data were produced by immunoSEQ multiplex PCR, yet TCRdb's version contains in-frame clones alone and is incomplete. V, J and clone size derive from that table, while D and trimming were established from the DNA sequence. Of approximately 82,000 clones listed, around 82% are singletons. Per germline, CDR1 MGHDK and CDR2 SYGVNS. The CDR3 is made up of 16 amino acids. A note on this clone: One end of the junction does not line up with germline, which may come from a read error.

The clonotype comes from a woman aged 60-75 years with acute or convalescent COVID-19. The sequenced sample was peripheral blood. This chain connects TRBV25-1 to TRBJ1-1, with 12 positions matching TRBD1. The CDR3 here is CASRESGTGGAVEAFF. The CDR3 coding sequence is TGTGCCAGCAGAGAATCCGGGACAGGGGGCGCCGTTGAAGCTTTCTTT.